This TCR beta chain was sequenced for a study of glioma-infiltrating T cells. The iRepertoire nested amplicon-rescue multiplex PCR amplified TCR alpha and beta CDR3s from RNA. TCRdb reprocessed the multiplex PCR reads via MiXCR and lists one record per CDR3 protein. The sample lists approximately 110,000 distinct CDR3 sequences; less than 30% were seen once. In this sample, this clonotype turned up many times. Trimming at V came to 2 bases and at J to 6 bases, leaving 6 bases not matched to a gene. CDR1 DFQATT and CDR2 SNEGSKA come from the germline V gene (reference sequence). CDR3 length equals 14 residues.

Sequences were obtained from glioma tissue, nonneoplastic brain tissue, or PBMCs (not recorded which). The sequence came from a human donor with low-grade glioma or glioblastoma, undergoing nonglioma brain surgery, or in good health (not recorded which). The chain links TRBV20-1 to TRBJ2-1, with 8 bases aligning to TRBD2. The CDR3 DNA is TGCAGTGCTAGAAGGGGACTAGTCCCCAATGAGCAGTTCTTC. This encodes CSARRGLVPNEQFF.